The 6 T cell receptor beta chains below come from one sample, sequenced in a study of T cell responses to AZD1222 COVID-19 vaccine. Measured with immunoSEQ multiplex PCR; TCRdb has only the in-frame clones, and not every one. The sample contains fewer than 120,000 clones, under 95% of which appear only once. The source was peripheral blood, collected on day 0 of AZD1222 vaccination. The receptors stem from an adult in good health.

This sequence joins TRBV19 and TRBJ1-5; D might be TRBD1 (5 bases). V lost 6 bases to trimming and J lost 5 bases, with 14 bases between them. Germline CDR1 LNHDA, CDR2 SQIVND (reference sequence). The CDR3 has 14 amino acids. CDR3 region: CASRGREGYQPQHF. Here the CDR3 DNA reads TGTGCCAGTAGGGGCAGGGAGGGGTATCAGCCCCAGCATTTT.

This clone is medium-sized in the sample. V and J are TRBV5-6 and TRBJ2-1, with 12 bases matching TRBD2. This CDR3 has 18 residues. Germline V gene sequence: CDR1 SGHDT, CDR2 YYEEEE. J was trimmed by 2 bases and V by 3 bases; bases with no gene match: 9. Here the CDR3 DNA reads TGTGCCAGCAGCTCTCCGACTAGCGGGGGAAAAACCTACAATGAGCAGTTCTTC. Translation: CASSSPTSGGKTYNEQFF.

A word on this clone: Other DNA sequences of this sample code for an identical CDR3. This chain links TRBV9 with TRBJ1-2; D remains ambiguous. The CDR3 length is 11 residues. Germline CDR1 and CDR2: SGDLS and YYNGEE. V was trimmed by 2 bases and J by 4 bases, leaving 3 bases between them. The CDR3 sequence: CASSVGYGYTF. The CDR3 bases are TGTGCCAGCAGCGTTGGCTATGGCTACACCTTC.

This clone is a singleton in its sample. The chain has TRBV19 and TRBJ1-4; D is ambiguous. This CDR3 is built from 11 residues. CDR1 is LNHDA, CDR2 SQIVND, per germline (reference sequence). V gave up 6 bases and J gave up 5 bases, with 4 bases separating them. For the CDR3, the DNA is TGTGCCAGTAGCTTAAATGAAAAACTGTTTTTT. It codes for CASSLNEKLFF.

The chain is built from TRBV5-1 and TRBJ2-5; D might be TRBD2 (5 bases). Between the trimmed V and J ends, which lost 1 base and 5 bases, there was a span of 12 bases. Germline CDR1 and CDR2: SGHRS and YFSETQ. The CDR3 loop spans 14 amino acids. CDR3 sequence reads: CASSLNSGRETQYF. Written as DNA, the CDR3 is TGCGCCAGCAGCTTGAACAGCGGAAGGGAGACCCAGTACTTC.

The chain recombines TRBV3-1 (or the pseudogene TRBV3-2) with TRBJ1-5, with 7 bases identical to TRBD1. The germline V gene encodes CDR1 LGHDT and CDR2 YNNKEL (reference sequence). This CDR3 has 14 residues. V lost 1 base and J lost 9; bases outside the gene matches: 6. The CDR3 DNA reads TGTGCCAGCAGCCAAGGACAGGGAGGCGGGCCCCAGCATTTT. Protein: CASSQGQGGGPQHF.